Listed below are T cell receptor beta chains from one sample, sequenced in a study of metastatic and nonmetastatic thyroid tumors. MiXCR re-clonotyped the PCR reads for TCRdb. Found here are some 50,000 clones, less than 25% of them singletons; the top ten hold roughly 3.8%. The source material was blood. The receptors shown here come from a male donor with papillary thyroid cancer or a benign thyroid nodule (not recorded which). Some clones in this sample may be carry-over from other donors' samples. The CDR3 runs from the conserved cysteine through the conserved F or W. Fields, in order: V gene, J gene, D gene, clone size, CDR3 DNA, CDR3 protein. The D gene is left open where the match is weak. Clone size is given for some rows only: seen once, a few or many times, or a class if the clone is expanded.

v_gene: TRBV5-1
j_gene: TRBJ1-2
d_gene: .
abundance: .
CDR3nt: TGCGCCAGCAGCGAACAGGGTAGTGGCTACACCTTC
CDR3aa: CASSEQGSGYTF

v_gene: TRBV5-8
j_gene: TRBJ1-5
d_gene: .
abundance: many
CDR3nt: TGTGCCAGCAGCTGGAATATTGGCAATCAGCCCCAGCATTTT
CDR3aa: CASSWNIGNQPQHF

v_gene: TRBV5-1
j_gene: TRBJ1-3
d_gene: .
abundance: many
CDR3nt: TGCGCCAGCAGCTTGGTGGGATCCTCATCTGGAAACACCATATATTTT
CDR3aa: CASSLVGSSSGNTIYF

v_gene: TRBV7-9
j_gene: TRBJ1-4
d_gene: TRBD1
abundance: many
CDR3nt: TGTGCCAGCAGCCCGGTCCGGACAGGACGCCTTGAAAAACTGTTTTTT
CDR3aa: CASSPVRTGRLEKLFF

v_gene: TRBV12-3/TRBV12-4
j_gene: TRBJ2-1
d_gene: TRBD2
abundance: many
CDR3nt: TGTGCCAGCAGTTTCTCGGCGGGGGAGTCCTACAATGAGCAGTTCTTC
CDR3aa: CASSFSAGESYNEQFF

v_gene: TRBV4-1
j_gene: TRBJ1-2
d_gene: TRBD1
abundance: many
CDR3nt: TGCGCCAGCAGCCAGCCCCGGGACAGGGTCTATGGCTACACCTTC
CDR3aa: CASSQPRDRVYGYTF

v_gene: TRBV6-1
j_gene: TRBJ1-2
d_gene: .
abundance: few
CDR3nt: TGTGCCAGCAGTGAAGGGGAGGTCAGGTCCCTCCGGGGCTATGGCTACACCTTC
CDR3aa: CASSEGEVRSLRGYGYTF

v_gene: TRBV30
j_gene: TRBJ1-4
d_gene: .
abundance: few
CDR3nt: TGTGCCTGGAGGGCGGACGGAAATGAAAAACTGTTTTTT
CDR3aa: CAWRADGNEKLFF

v_gene: TRBV7-9
j_gene: TRBJ1-6
d_gene: .
abundance: many
CDR3nt: TGTGCCAGCAGCTTGTTCCCTGCCTCCTATAATTCACCCCTCCACTTT
CDR3aa: CASSLFPASYNSPLHF

v_gene: TRBV7-3
j_gene: TRBJ1-2
d_gene: TRBD1
abundance: .
CDR3nt: TGTGCCGGCATCTCCGACAGGGCTTACGGCTACACCTTC
CDR3aa: CAGISDRAYGYTF

v_gene: TRBV20-1
j_gene: TRBJ1-1
d_gene: TRBD1
abundance: .
CDR3nt: TGCAGTGCCGCGATCCTTCCAGGGACAGGTAACACTGAAGCTTTCTTT
CDR3aa: CSAAILPGTGNTEAFF

v_gene: TRBV6-1
j_gene: TRBJ2-5
d_gene: .
abundance: .
CDR3nt: TGTGCCAGCAGTGAGGGTTTCGGCGAGTACTTC
CDR3aa: CASSEGFGEYF

v_gene: TRBV7-8
j_gene: TRBJ2-1
d_gene: TRBD2
abundance: .
CDR3nt: TGTGCCAGCATCTACCCGGGACTAGCGGGGGGGCCAGGGTTCTTC
CDR3aa: CASIYPGLAGGPGFF

v_gene: TRBV20-1
j_gene: TRBJ2-1
d_gene: TRBD2
abundance: many
CDR3nt: TGCAGTGCTAGCCCTGCCCCCGGGACTAGCCTCTACAATGAGCAGTTCTTC
CDR3aa: CSASPAPGTSLYNEQFF

v_gene: TRBV28
j_gene: TRBJ2-1
d_gene: .
abundance: many
CDR3nt: TGTGCCAGCAGTCTCCTTAGCCCCTACAATGAGCAGTTCTTC
CDR3aa: CASSLLSPYNEQFF

v_gene: TRBV5-1
j_gene: TRBJ2-5
d_gene: TRBD2
abundance: many
CDR3nt: TGCGCCAGCAGCTTGGGACTAGCGGGAAGAGAGACCCAGTACTTC
CDR3aa: CASSLGLAGRETQYF

v_gene: TRBV20-1
j_gene: TRBJ2-5
d_gene: .
abundance: few
CDR3nt: TGCAGCGCGAGCGGAAACCAAGAGACCCAGTACTTC
CDR3aa: CSASGNQETQYF

v_gene: TRBV4-2
j_gene: TRBJ1-4
d_gene: .
abundance: .
CDR3nt: TGTGCCAGCAGCCAAGGGGTAGAGACAGGCGGTGAAAAACTGTTTTTT
CDR3aa: CASSQGVETGGEKLFF

v_gene: TRBV9
j_gene: TRBJ2-3
d_gene: .
abundance: many
CDR3nt: TGTGCCAGCAGCGTAGGGGATCTCCATACGCAGTATTTT
CDR3aa: CASSVGDLHTQYF

v_gene: TRBV3-1
j_gene: TRBJ1-1
d_gene: .
abundance: many
CDR3nt: TGTGCCAGCGGCGGGAGGAACACTGAAGCTTTCTTT
CDR3aa: CASGGRNTEAFF

v_gene: TRBV5-1
j_gene: TRBJ2-7
d_gene: TRBD2
abundance: medium-sized
CDR3nt: TGCGCCAGCAGCTTGGCCGGGGAGGGGATACCCAGCTCCTACGAGCAGTACTTC
CDR3aa: CASSLAGEGIPSSYEQYF

v_gene: TRBV6-2/TRBV6-3
j_gene: TRBJ1-5
d_gene: .
abundance: many
CDR3nt: TGTGCCAGCAGTTACTCGCTTGAGCCAATCACTCAGCCCCAGCATTTT
CDR3aa: CASSYSLEPITQPQHF

v_gene: TRBV15
j_gene: TRBJ1-4
d_gene: .
abundance: many
CDR3nt: TGTGCCACCAGCAGAGGGGAATCCCATGAAAAACTGTTTTTT
CDR3aa: CATSRGESHEKLFF

v_gene: TRBV20-1
j_gene: TRBJ2-7
d_gene: TRBD1
abundance: once
CDR3nt: TGCAGTGCCGGGACAGGGGACCACTACGAGCAGTACTTC
CDR3aa: CSAGTGDHYEQYF

v_gene: TRBV3-1
j_gene: TRBJ2-5
d_gene: TRBD1
abundance: .
CDR3nt: TGTGCCAGCAGCCACCGCTCGGGACAGGGGGCGCGAGAGGCCCAGTACTTC
CDR3aa: CASSHRSGQGAREAQYF

v_gene: TRBV4-2
j_gene: TRBJ1-4
d_gene: .
abundance: many
CDR3nt: TGTGCCAGCAGCCAGGGGCCGGACGCTGAAAAACTGTTTTTT
CDR3aa: CASSQGPDAEKLFF

v_gene: TRBV5-4
j_gene: TRBJ1-5
d_gene: .
abundance: many
CDR3nt: TGTGCCAGCAGCTTGGGAGGGGGTCAGCCCCAGCATTTT
CDR3aa: CASSLGGGQPQHF

v_gene: TRBV6-2/TRBV6-3
j_gene: TRBJ2-3
d_gene: .
abundance: few
CDR3nt: TGTGCCAGCAGTTACACTGGCATCACAGATACGCAGTATTTT
CDR3aa: CASSYTGITDTQYF